This TCR beta chain comes out of a study of T cell responses to AZD1222 COVID-19 vaccine. Losses at the gene ends were 4 bases for V and 3 bases for J; bases not matched to a gene: 19. The CDR3 covers 19 residues. CDR1 and CDR2 from the germline V gene are SGHKS and YYEKEE (reference sequence). Overall study findings and caveats: Baseline seropositivity characterized only a handful of AZD1222 recipients.

With regard to this clone: Its antigen is currently unknown.

Assay: immunoSEQ multiplex PCR; the TCRdb copy retains only in-frame clones and omits some. This table has some 120,000 clones, approximately 85% appearing once. The sequence was obtained from an adult in good health. The specimen comprised peripheral blood, sampled on day 0 of AZD1222 vaccination. This chain joins TRBV5-5 and TRBJ2-1, with 7 bases identical to TRBD2. CDR3 coding DNA: TGTGCCAGCAGCCCGGCGGGTGTAGGCGGGGGAGGAAACTACAATGAGCAGTTCTTC. Amino acids: CASSPAGVGGGGNYNEQFF.